The text below deals with one TCR beta chain. The CDR3 covers 15 residues. CDR1 is SNHLY and CDR2 is FYNNEI in the germline V gene. J lost 10 bases, V lost 5 bases, and 9 bases had no gene match. These data originate in a study of T cells in Graves' hyperthyroidism and ophthalmopathy. The TCR beta CDR3 regions underwent amplification using RNA transcripts as the source. Primed by the HTBI set, a first-round RT-PCR was run on the TCR CDR3. Each CDR3 protein gets one entry after TCRdb re-called the multiplex PCR reads with MiXCR. The sample carries under 350,000 distinct CDR3 sequences, over 15% recorded once.

This rearrangement joins TRBV2 to TRBJ2-1; 12 bases are shared with TRBD1. The specimen sequenced was blood. The sequence was obtained from a woman between 45 and 65 years old with Graves' hyperthyroidism. The chain's CDR3 is CASSTPGQGAGEQFF. The CDR3 region has the DNA TGTGCCAGCAGTACCCCGGGACAGGGGGCCGGGGAGCAGTTCTTC.